This paragraph reports one TCR beta chain. Its antigen is currently not known. Qualities for individual bases were not recorded, and no much larger clone is one base off. Library construction relied on RT-PCR. This sample was sequenced with a NextSeq 550. TCRdb itself trimmed the public reads at Q25 with fastp, ran MiXCR and retained productive beta chains. Each entry merges the rows of one CDR3 protein and shows their most common DNA and genes. The sample has about 30,000 distinct CDR3 sequences on record, approximately 8.8% of them singletons. Of the sample, approximately 48% is held by the ten largest clones. The CDR3 sequence holds 13 residues, the cysteine and phenylalanine included. Only the CDR3 region is kept as DNA, spanning 39 bases read in frame from base 1. CDR1 MDHEN and CDR2 SYDVKM are derived from the germline V gene. After removal of 6 bases from V and 9 bases from J, the junction retains 6 bases not matched to a gene.

This entry comes from a study of patients and donors after allogeneic stem cell transplantation (dated by TCRdb to 2020 to 2021). The V gene is TRBV28 and the J gene is TRBJ2-1, and 9 junction bases match TRBD1. The TCR comes from a human donor who was either an allogeneic HSCT recipient or a stem cell or donor lymphocyte infusion donor (not recorded which). It is not recorded whose cells these are; they may come from a transplant donor. The sequenced sample was blood, either unsorted or a sorted T cell fraction (not recorded which). CDR3 region: CASRSGQGGEQFF. The DNA reads as follows: TGTGCCAGCAGATCGGGACAGGGAGGTGAGCAGTTCTTC.